This passage covers 23 T cell receptor beta chains from one sample sequenced in a study of vaccination effects on CD4 cells after COVID-19. This table comes from immunoSEQ multiplex PCR, and its TCRdb copy is limited to in-frame clones, with some not included. The table lists 71,000 or so clones, under 75% of them singletons, with approximately 3.7% in the top ten. No antigens are known for them. Using viral peptide pools, the ViraFEST assay grew out antigen-specific CD4+ T cells prior to sequencing. Upon completion of 10 to 11 days in culture, CD4+ T cells were isolated. Neither prior SARS-CoV-2 infection nor positive nucleocapsid antibodies were present in the vaccine recipients. The sample was CD4+ T cells from PBMCs cultured with HCoV-OC43 spike peptides, taken before COVID-19 vaccination. The subset denotes: HCoV-OC43 spike overlapping peptide pool stimulation. The source is a human donor who received a COVID-19 vaccine.

Only a few counts were recorded for this clone. The chain uses TRBV24-1 and TRBJ2-2, with TRBD1 as a possible D gene (6 bases). Trimming took off 7 bases at V and 7 bases at J, with 18 bases between the two ends. Germline values: CDR1 KGHDR, CDR2 SFDVKD. CDR3 size: 15 residues. CDR3 in amino acids: CATSPPRDTSGELFF. The DNA of the CDR3 is TGTGCCACCAGCCCCCCCAGGGACACAAGCGGGGAGCTGTTTTTT.

This chain links TRBV5-5 with TRBJ2-7, with D uncertain. V dropped 3 bases and J dropped 0 bases, with 7 bases sitting between them. The CDR3 totals 13 residues. Germline V gene sequence: CDR1 SGHKS, CDR2 YYEKEE (reference sequence). The CDR3 sequence is CASSSDGSYEQYV. The CDR3 coding sequence is TGTGCCAGCAGCTCGGACGGCTCCTACGAGCAGTACGTC.

This clone was counted between two and nine times. The chain links TRBV29-1 to TRBJ1-1; D remains ambiguous. Between the trimmed V and J ends, which lost 3 bases and 2 bases, there was a span of 10 bases. This CDR3 has 13 residues. Germline V CDR1 and CDR2: SQVTM, ANQGSEA. The CDR3 DNA follows: TGCAGCGTTGAGTCGACTGCTAACACTGAAGCTTTCTTT. Residues: CSVESTANTEAFF.

V gene TRBV10-1 combines with J gene TRBJ1-2; 7 nucleotides line up with TRBD1. Germline V gives CDR1 WNHNN, CDR2 SYGVQD (reference sequence). The CDR3 sequence is 16 residues long. The trim removed 0 bases at V and 6 bases at J, leaving 10 bases unmatched. CDR3 nucleotide sequence: TGCGCCAGCAGTGAGTCGATTCGGACAGGTACTGATGGCTACACCTTC. Protein product: CASSESIRTGTDGYTF.

The V and J genes are TRBV18 and TRBJ1-1; D is perhaps TRBD1 (5 bases). The CDR3 length is 13 residues. Trimming took off 4 bases at V and 4 bases at J, with 10 bases between the two ends. CDR1 is KGHSH and CDR2 is LQKENI in the germline V gene. Here the CDR3 DNA reads TGTGCCAGCTCACTTTCGGGGGGCACTGAAGCTTTCTTT. This gives the protein CASSLSGGTEAFF.

This clone was seen more than once but under ten times. V gene TRBV6-2 or TRBV6-3 combines with J gene TRBJ2-1; 14 bases are a match to TRBD2. J gave up 4 bases and V 5 bases, and 13 bases lay outside the gene matches. Germline CDR1 MNHEY, CDR2 SVGEGT. The CDR3 contains 19 residues. The CDR3 nucleotides read TGTGCCAGCAGTGGGGGACTAGCGGGGGCCCATTTAAAATACAATGAGCAGTTCTTC. It codes for CASSGGLAGAHLKYNEQFF.

The J gene is TRBJ1-1, the V gene TRBV4-1; D might be TRBD1 (5 bases). The CDR3 sequence is 15 residues long. From germline, CDR1 is MGHRA and CDR2 YSYEKL. V lost 6 bases and J 0 bases, leaving 14 bases between the germline ends. The CDR3 DNA is TGCGCCAGCAGGGTCAGGGACTTCATGAACACTGAAGCTTTCTTT. Translation gives CASRVRDFMNTEAFF.

The V and J genes are TRBV2 and TRBJ2-2; the D is unclear. CDR1 and CDR2 (germline): SNHLY, FYNNEI. V was pared by 4 bases and J by 5 bases, with 5 bases between. This CDR3 has 12 residues. In DNA form, the CDR3 reads TGTGCCAGCAGTGTGGGGACCGGGGAGCTGTTTTTT. Amino acids: CASSVGTGELFF. The full variable domain, with the rest looked up from reference TRBV2 and TRBJ2-2, is EPEVTQTPSHQVTQMGQEVILRCVPISNHLYFYWYRQILGQKVEFLVSFYNNEISEKSEIFDDQFSVERPDGSNFTLKIRSTKLEDSAMYFCASSVGTGELFFGEGSRLTVL.

This clone was recorded once. The V and J genes are TRBV24-1 and TRBJ2-3; D tentatively reads TRBD1 or TRBD2 (5 bases each). CDR1 KGHDR and CDR2 SFDVKD come from the germline V gene. Trimming shortened V by 3 bases and J by 5 bases, and 14 bases separated the two germline ends. The CDR3 spans 15 residues. The CDR3 nucleotides read TGTGCCACCAGTGATCCGGGGACCCGGGGAGATACGCAGTATTTT. This gives the protein CATSDPGTRGDTQYF.

The genes are TRBV6-2 or TRBV6-3 and TRBJ2-2; 10 nucleotides line up with TRBD2. This CDR3 comprises 17 residues. V lost 0 bases to trimming and J lost 1 base; unmatched junction nucleotides: 2. Germline V gives CDR1 MNHEY, CDR2 SVGEGT. The CDR3: CASSYSRTSGNTGELFF. CDR3 nucleotide sequence: TGTGCCAGCAGTTACTCGAGGACTAGCGGGAACACCGGGGAGCTGTTTTTT.

In this sample, this clone turned up a few times. This chain connects TRBV24-1 to TRBJ1-4; maybe TRBD1 (6 bases). The CDR3 covers 14 residues. In germline, CDR1 is KGHDR, CDR2 SFDVKD. Trimming cost V 3 bases and J 8 bases, with 12 bases left between them. Written as DNA, the CDR3 is TGTGCCACCAGTGATCCCCGGGACACCGAAAAACTGTTTTTT. Translated: CATSDPRDTEKLFF.

The chain joins TRBV5-1 to TRBJ2-3, with D perhaps given as TRBD1 or TRBD2 (6 bases each). V lost 4 bases, J lost 2 bases, and 17 bases lay in between. CDR3 length: 16 amino acids. Germline V gives CDR1 SGHRS, CDR2 YFSETQ. CDR3 in amino acids: CASSTLEGGYTDTQYF. The CDR3, as DNA: TGCGCCAGCAGCACTCTTGAGGGGGGATACACAGATACGCAGTATTTT.

V and J are TRBV2 and TRBJ1-4; D unclear. Germline V CDR1 and CDR2: SNHLY, FYNNEI. V shed 4 bases and J shed 8 bases, with 14 bases lying between them. CDR3 length: 14 residues. CDR3 in amino acids: CASSVGLQREKLFF. The CDR3 region has the DNA TGTGCCAGCAGTGTTGGGCTCCAAAGGGAAAAACTGTTTTTT.

Only a few counts were recorded for this clone. V gene TRBV4-1 combines with J gene TRBJ1-2, with 7 bases that match TRBD1. This CDR3 is 15 amino acids long. Germline loops: CDR1 MGHRA, CDR2 YSYEKL. V shed 5 bases, J shed 8 bases, and the junction held 14 bases outside the gene matches. The CDR3 region is CASSTRTGEHGGYTF. The CDR3 DNA reads as TGCGCCAGCAGCACCAGGACAGGCGAACATGGAGGCTACACCTTC.

The chain employs TRBV27 and TRBJ2-7; TRBD1 matches 8 bases. There are 13 residues in the CDR3. Germline assignment: CDR1 MNHEY and CDR2 SMNVEV (reference sequence). V lost 8 bases to trimming and J lost 2 bases; unmatched junction nucleotides: 5. CDR3 sequence reads: CASGTGRAYEQYV. The CDR3 DNA reads as TGTGCCAGCGGGACAGGACGGGCCTACGAGCAGTACGTC.

This clone appeared a single time. The V gene is TRBV4-1, the J gene TRBJ2-5, with D unclear. The CDR3 is made up of 12 amino acids. The germline V gene has CDR1 MGHRA and CDR2 YSYEKL. Trimming removed 3 bases at V and 2 bases at J, with 4 bases between. CDR3 loop: CASSHVQETQYF. For the CDR3, the DNA is TGCGCCAGCAGCCACGTTCAAGAGACCCAGTACTTC.

The V call is TRBV18, the J call TRBJ2-7; 7 nucleotides match TRBD1. The trim removed 5 bases at V and 1 base at J, leaving 5 bases unmatched. CDR3 length: 14 amino acids. CDR1 KGHSH and CDR2 LQKENI come from the germline V gene. The CDR3 DNA follows: TGTGCCAGCTCAGAGGGGGCCTCTTCCTACGAGCAGTACGTC. This gives the protein CASSEGASSYEQYV.

This chain joins TRBV6-5 and TRBJ2-3; a weak D match, TRBD1 (6 bases). Trimming took off 4 bases at V and 0 bases at J, with 8 bases between the two ends. The CDR3 runs to 14 residues. The germline V gene encodes CDR1 MNHEY and CDR2 SVGAGI. The CDR3 nucleotides are TGTGCCAGCAGTTCGGGACACAGCACAGATACGCAGTATTTT. Protein: CASSSGHSTDTQYF.

The J gene is TRBJ1-3, the V gene TRBV24-1, with unresolved D. Germline assignment: CDR1 KGHDR and CDR2 SFDVKD. The CDR3 sequence is 14 residues long. V shed 1 base and J shed 4 bases, with 7 bases lying between them. The CDR3 region is CATSDLQDGNTIYF. CDR3 in DNA: TGTGCCACCAGTGATTTACAAGACGGAAACACCATATATTTT.

This chain uses TRBV6-5 with TRBJ1-1, with unresolved D. The CDR3 is made up of 16 amino acids. CDR1 is MNHEY, CDR2 SVGAGI, per germline. V lost 3 bases to trimming and J lost 3 bases, with 17 bases between them. CDR3: CASSYTIVRVHTEAFF. The CDR3 nucleotides read TGTGCCAGCAGTTATACAATAGTAAGGGTTCACACTGAAGCTTTCTTT.

The chain uses TRBV15 and TRBJ1-5; 7 nucleotides agree with TRBD1. The V and J ends lost 5 bases and 5 bases, in that order; junction bases with no gene match: 9. The CDR3 covers 15 residues. Per the germline V gene, CDR1 is LNHNV and CDR2 is YYDKDF (reference sequence). The CDR3 DNA is TGTGCCACCAGCCCTTCCTGGACAGGCGATCAGCCCCAGCATTTT. Protein: CATSPSWTGDQPQHF.

V gene TRBV7-3 combines with J gene TRBJ2-3; D ambiguous. The CDR3 length is 14 residues. The V gene's germline CDR1 is SGHTA and CDR2 FQGTGA. V dropped 2 bases and J dropped 3 bases, with 9 bases sitting between them. DNA for the CDR3: TGTGCCAGCAGCTTATCGGCCAGTACAGATACGCAGTATTTT. Its protein is CASSLSASTDTQYF.

The V and J genes are TRBV11-2 and TRBJ1-4; a weak D match, TRBD1 (6 bases). V was trimmed by 3 bases and J by 8 bases, leaving 13 bases between them. CDR3 length equals 14 residues. Germline V CDR1 and CDR2: SGHAT, FQNNGV. The CDR3 DNA reads as TGTGCCAGCAGCTTTTCTGGGGGCGGGGAAAAACTGTTTTTT. Translation: CASSFSGGGEKLFF.